A selection of T cell receptor beta chains follows, all from one sample in a study of T cell responses to AZD1222 COVID-19 vaccine. The repertoire was sequenced with immunoSEQ multiplex PCR; TCRdb's copy has only in-frame clones and lacks some. The repertoire includes 130,000 to 150,000 clones, roughly 88% of them detected once, and about 14% sits in the top ten. Specimen: peripheral blood, collected on day 0 of AZD1222 vaccination. The receptors were sampled from an adult in good health. Both conserved end residues are part of each CDR3. The D gene is left open where the match is weak. Only some rows state a clone size, as once, few, many or a class for expanded clones.

j_call: TRBJ1-1; d_call: NA; v_call: TRBV18; clone_size: NA; cdr3_nt: TGTGCCAGCTCACTAACGGGGGGCGGGAACACTGAAGCTTTCTTT; cdr3_aa: CASSLTGGGNTEAFF
j_call: TRBJ1-6; d_call: TRBD1; v_call: TRBV10-3; clone_size: NA; cdr3_nt: TGTGCCATCAGTGAGTCAGCAAGGACAGGGGGTAATTCACCCCTCCACTTT; cdr3_aa: CAISESARTGGNSPLHF
j_call: TRBJ2-2; d_call: NA; v_call: TRBV7-2; clone_size: NA; cdr3_nt: TGTGCCAGCAGCTTAGTCTATAACACCGGGGAGCTGTTTTTT; cdr3_aa: CASSLVYNTGELFF
j_call: TRBJ1-2; d_call: TRBD1; v_call: TRBV18; clone_size: NA; cdr3_nt: TGTGCCAGCTCACCCACAGGGGGACGTGGCTATGGCTACACCTTC; cdr3_aa: CASSPTGGRGYGYTF
j_call: TRBJ1-1; d_call: NA; v_call: TRBV7-9; clone_size: NA; cdr3_nt: TGTGCCAGCAGCTTAGGAAGAGGCGCTTTCTTT; cdr3_aa: CASSLGRGAFF
j_call: TRBJ2-7; d_call: NA; v_call: TRBV28; clone_size: NA; cdr3_nt: TGTGCCAGCAGCGAAATCCACAGGAAAGGACGCTACGAGCAGTACTTC; cdr3_aa: CASSEIHRKGRYEQYF
j_call: TRBJ2-5; d_call: TRBD1; v_call: TRBV6-5; clone_size: few; cdr3_nt: TGTGCCAGCAGTTGGGACAGACAAGAGACCCAGTACTTC; cdr3_aa: CASSWDRQETQYF
j_call: TRBJ1-2; d_call: TRBD1; v_call: TRBV7-8; clone_size: NA; cdr3_nt: TGTGCCAGCAGCCCTTTGACAGGGGGCGGAAGCTACACCTTC; cdr3_aa: CASSPLTGGGSYTF
j_call: TRBJ1-3; d_call: NA; v_call: TRBV2; clone_size: NA; cdr3_nt: TGTGCCAGCAGCAGAGTGGACGGGCCTAGGGGAAACACCATATATTTT; cdr3_aa: CASSRVDGPRGNTIYF
j_call: TRBJ1-2; d_call: NA; v_call: TRBV18; clone_size: NA; cdr3_nt: TGTGCCAGCTCCATCCCCGGGGCCCTCTATGGCTACACCTTC; cdr3_aa: CASSIPGALYGYTF
j_call: TRBJ1-2; d_call: TRBD1; v_call: TRBV27; clone_size: NA; cdr3_nt: TGTGCCAGCGGTTCGACCCTACAGGGGAACTATGGCTACACCTTC; cdr3_aa: CASGSTLQGNYGYTF
j_call: TRBJ1-1; d_call: NA; v_call: TRBV3-1/TRBV3-2; clone_size: NA; cdr3_nt: TGTGCCAGCAGCCAAAACAGGGAAGGTGAAGCTTTCTTT; cdr3_aa: CASSQNREGEAFF
j_call: TRBJ1-1; d_call: NA; v_call: TRBV5-4; clone_size: NA; cdr3_nt: TGTGCCAGCAGCTCCGACGTAAGAAGCACTGAAGCTTTCTTT; cdr3_aa: CASSSDVRSTEAFF
j_call: TRBJ1-3; d_call: TRBD1; v_call: TRBV18; clone_size: NA; cdr3_nt: TGTGCCAGCTCACCATCGACAGGGGAAGGACACACCATATATTTT; cdr3_aa: CASSPSTGEGHTIYF
j_call: TRBJ1-3; d_call: NA; v_call: TRBV11-2; clone_size: few; cdr3_nt: TGTGCCAGCAGCTTAGATGGGGGAGGAAACACCATATATTTT; cdr3_aa: CASSLDGGGNTIYF
j_call: TRBJ2-7; d_call: NA; v_call: TRBV30; clone_size: NA; cdr3_nt: TGTGCCTGGAGTTCGGACAGCTACGAGCAGTACTTC; cdr3_aa: CAWSSDSYEQYF
j_call: TRBJ1-4; d_call: NA; v_call: TRBV24-1; clone_size: NA; cdr3_nt: TGTGCCACCAGTGAGGGTTTAGGGGAGGATGAAAAACTGTTTTTT; cdr3_aa: CATSEGLGEDEKLFF
j_call: TRBJ1-1; d_call: NA; v_call: TRBV12-3/TRBV12-4; clone_size: NA; cdr3_nt: TGTGCCAGCAGTCTAGGGGCGGGCGCTTTCTTT; cdr3_aa: CASSLGAGAFF
j_call: TRBJ2-1; d_call: TRBD1; v_call: TRBV7-9; clone_size: NA; cdr3_nt: TGTGCCAGCAGCCCTAGGCAGGGACAGGGCACTTACAATGAGCAGTTCTTC; cdr3_aa: CASSPRQGQGTYNEQFF
j_call: TRBJ1-3; d_call: NA; v_call: TRBV25-1; clone_size: NA; cdr3_nt: TGTGCCAGCAGTGAGGGTTATGGAAACACCATATATTTT; cdr3_aa: CASSEGYGNTIYF
j_call: TRBJ2-3; d_call: TRBD2; v_call: TRBV6-4; clone_size: many; cdr3_nt: TGTGCCAGCAGTGAACAACGGGGGGGCACAGATACGCAGTATTTT; cdr3_aa: CASSEQRGGTDTQYF
j_call: TRBJ2-1; d_call: TRBD2; v_call: TRBV4-3; clone_size: NA; cdr3_nt: TGCGCCAGCAGCCCAGAGGGACTAGCGTCAGGGGAGCAGTTCTTC; cdr3_aa: CASSPEGLASGEQFF
j_call: TRBJ1-2; d_call: TRBD1; v_call: TRBV3-1/TRBV3-2; clone_size: NA; cdr3_nt: TGTGCCAGCAGCCGGCAGGGGGCATCGGAGAGTGGCTACACCTTC; cdr3_aa: CASSRQGASESGYTF
j_call: TRBJ1-2; d_call: NA; v_call: TRBV7-2; clone_size: NA; cdr3_nt: TGTGCCAGCAGCTTAGACGGGAACTATGGCTACACCTTC; cdr3_aa: CASSLDGNYGYTF
j_call: TRBJ1-4; d_call: NA; v_call: TRBV3-1/TRBV3-2; clone_size: NA; cdr3_nt: TGTGCCAGCAGCCTTACAGGGAAACTGTTTTTT; cdr3_aa: CASSLTGKLFF
j_call: TRBJ1-1; d_call: TRBD1; v_call: TRBV5-4; clone_size: NA; cdr3_nt: TGTGCCAGCAGCCTGGGACAGGGGAGGGCGGACACTGAAGCTTTCTTT; cdr3_aa: CASSLGQGRADTEAFF
j_call: TRBJ1-5; d_call: NA; v_call: TRBV11-2; clone_size: NA; cdr3_nt: TGTGCCAGCAGCCTAGCGCAGGCACGGAGAAGTCAGCCCCAGCATTTT; cdr3_aa: CASSLAQARRSQPQHF
j_call: TRBJ2-5; d_call: TRBD2; v_call: TRBV6-2/TRBV6-3; clone_size: NA; cdr3_nt: TGTGCCAGCAGTAACGGGGGAGGGGAGACCCAGTACTTC; cdr3_aa: CASSNGGGETQYF
j_call: TRBJ2-2; d_call: NA; v_call: TRBV7-9; clone_size: NA; cdr3_nt: TGTGCCAGCAGCTTAAACACCGGGGAGCTGTTTTTT; cdr3_aa: CASSLNTGELFF
j_call: TRBJ1-2; d_call: NA; v_call: TRBV6-5; clone_size: NA; cdr3_nt: TGTGCCAGCAGTTACGGACGGCCCGGCTATGGCTACACCTTC; cdr3_aa: CASSYGRPGYGYTF
j_call: TRBJ2-1; d_call: NA; v_call: TRBV3-1/TRBV3-2; clone_size: NA; cdr3_nt: TGTGCCAGCAGCCAAGAGGGTGTCGGGGCCTACAATGAGCAGTTCTTC; cdr3_aa: CASSQEGVGAYNEQFF
j_call: TRBJ1-2; d_call: TRBD1; v_call: TRBV19; clone_size: once; cdr3_nt: TGTGCCATCCGATCGGACAGGGTCTTTTATGGCTACACCTTC; cdr3_aa: CAIRSDRVFYGYTF
j_call: TRBJ2-2; d_call: NA; v_call: TRBV9; clone_size: NA; cdr3_nt: TGTGCCAGCAGCGTACAGGGCTCCTACGGGGAGCTGTTTTTT; cdr3_aa: CASSVQGSYGELFF
j_call: TRBJ1-3; d_call: NA; v_call: TRBV3-1/TRBV3-2; clone_size: NA; cdr3_nt: TGTGCCAGCAGCCAAGATTTAGTGCGGGGAAACACCATATATTTT; cdr3_aa: CASSQDLVRGNTIYF
j_call: TRBJ2-1; d_call: NA; v_call: TRBV19; clone_size: NA; cdr3_nt: TGTGCCAGTAGCCTCGACTACGGCTCCTACAATGAGCAGTTCTTC; cdr3_aa: CASSLDYGSYNEQFF
j_call: TRBJ2-3; d_call: NA; v_call: TRBV7-7; clone_size: NA; cdr3_nt: TGTGCTAGCAGCGGCCCGGGAAGCACAGATACGCAGTATTTT; cdr3_aa: CASSGPGSTDTQYF
j_call: TRBJ2-1; d_call: NA; v_call: TRBV5-1; clone_size: NA; cdr3_nt: TGCGCCAGCAGCCCCACTGAAAGCTCCTACAATGAGCAGTTCTTC; cdr3_aa: CASSPTESSYNEQFF
j_call: TRBJ2-2; d_call: NA; v_call: TRBV7-2; clone_size: NA; cdr3_nt: TGTGCCAGCAGCCCCCCGGGGCCGGCGAACACCGGGGAGCTGTTTTTT; cdr3_aa: CASSPPGPANTGELFF
j_call: TRBJ1-2; d_call: NA; v_call: TRBV7-2; clone_size: NA; cdr3_nt: TGTGCCAGCAGCTTAGTTACAGGCGCGTCTTATGGCTACACCTTC; cdr3_aa: CASSLVTGASYGYTF
j_call: TRBJ1-5; d_call: NA; v_call: TRBV21-1; clone_size: NA; cdr3_nt: TGTGCCAGCAGCAAAGGGACAGGGGTATTTAGCAATCAGCCCCAGCATTTT; cdr3_aa: CASSKGTGVFSNQPQHF
j_call: TRBJ1-4; d_call: TRBD1; v_call: TRBV6-5; clone_size: NA; cdr3_nt: TGTGCCAGCAGTTCAACAGGGGCAACTAATGAAAAACTGTTTTTT; cdr3_aa: CASSSTGATNEKLFF
j_call: TRBJ1-1; d_call: TRBD1; v_call: TRBV29-1; clone_size: NA; cdr3_nt: TGCAGCGGGATCGGGACAGGGAGGCGGGGCACTGAAGCTTTCTTT; cdr3_aa: CSGIGTGRRGTEAFF
j_call: TRBJ2-5; d_call: TRBD2; v_call: TRBV9; clone_size: NA; cdr3_nt: TGTGCCAGCAGCTCCTCGACTAGCGGGCCTCAAGAGACCCAGTACTTC; cdr3_aa: CASSSSTSGPQETQYF
j_call: TRBJ2-3; d_call: TRBD2; v_call: TRBV2; clone_size: few; cdr3_nt: TGTGCCAGCAGGGAAGAGATTAGCGGGGCTAGCACAGATACGCAGTATTTT; cdr3_aa: CASREEISGASTDTQYF
j_call: TRBJ2-1; d_call: TRBD2; v_call: TRBV4-2; clone_size: NA; cdr3_nt: TGTGCCAGCAGCCAAGAACTAGCGGGGGGGAGTGAGCAGTTCTTC; cdr3_aa: CASSQELAGGSEQFF
j_call: TRBJ2-5; d_call: NA; v_call: TRBV7-6; clone_size: NA; cdr3_nt: TGTGCCAGCAGCCTCGGCCGGAGGGGCGGAGAGACCCAGTACTTC; cdr3_aa: CASSLGRRGGETQYF
j_call: TRBJ2-3; d_call: TRBD2; v_call: TRBV3-1/TRBV3-2; clone_size: NA; cdr3_nt: TGTGCCAGCAGCCAAGAAAGAAGATTTCCGGGACTAGCGGGCACAGATACGCAGTATTTT; cdr3_aa: CASSQERRFPGLAGTDTQYF
j_call: TRBJ1-5; d_call: NA; v_call: TRBV5-5; clone_size: NA; cdr3_nt: TGTGCCAGCAGCCACCAGTTCGGAGATCAGCCCCAGCATTTT; cdr3_aa: CASSHQFGDQPQHF
j_call: TRBJ1-1; d_call: TRBD1; v_call: TRBV9; clone_size: NA; cdr3_nt: TGTGCCAGCAGCGACAGGGGGAATATGAACACTGAAGCTTTCTTT; cdr3_aa: CASSDRGNMNTEAFF
j_call: TRBJ2-3; d_call: NA; v_call: TRBV18; clone_size: NA; cdr3_nt: TGTGCCAGCTCACCTCGCCCTAGGGCTAGCAGGAATACGCAGTATTTT; cdr3_aa: CASSPRPRASRNTQYF
j_call: TRBJ1-1; d_call: NA; v_call: TRBV7-2; clone_size: NA; cdr3_nt: TGTGCCAGCAGCTTATACATGGGTGGCGTAACTGAAGCTTTCTTT; cdr3_aa: CASSLYMGGVTEAFF
j_call: TRBJ1-3; d_call: NA; v_call: TRBV11-2; clone_size: NA; cdr3_nt: TGTGCCAGCAGCTTAGTGGGCGGAATCTCTGGAAACACCATATATTTT; cdr3_aa: CASSLVGGISGNTIYF